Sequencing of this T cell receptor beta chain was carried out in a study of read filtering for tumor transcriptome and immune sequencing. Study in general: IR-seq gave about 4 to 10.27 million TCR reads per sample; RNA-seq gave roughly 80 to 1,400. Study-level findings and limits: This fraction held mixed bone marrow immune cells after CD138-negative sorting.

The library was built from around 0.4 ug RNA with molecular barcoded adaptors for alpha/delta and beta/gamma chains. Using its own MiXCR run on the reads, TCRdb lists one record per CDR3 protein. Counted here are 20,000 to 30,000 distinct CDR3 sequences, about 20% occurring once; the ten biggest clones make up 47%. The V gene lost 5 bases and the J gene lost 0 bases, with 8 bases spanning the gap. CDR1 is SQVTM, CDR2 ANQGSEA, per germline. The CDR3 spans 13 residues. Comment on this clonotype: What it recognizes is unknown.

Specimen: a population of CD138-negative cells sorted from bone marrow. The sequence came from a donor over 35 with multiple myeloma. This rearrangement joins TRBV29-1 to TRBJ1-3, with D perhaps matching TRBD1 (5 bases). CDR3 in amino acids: CSVPGSSGNTIYF. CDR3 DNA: TGCAGCGTTCCAGGGAGCTCTGGAAACACCATATATTTT.